The TCR beta chain described here comes from a study of response to subunit inactivated influenza vaccine. General study points: The authors proposed limited new T cell recruitment per seasonal influenza vaccination.

In this sample, this clonotype turned up a few times. Its antigen is not known. This CDR3 region has 15 residues. Trimming at V came to 3 bases and at J to 4 bases, leaving 10 bases not matched to a gene. In germline, CDR1 is DFQATT, CDR2 SNEGSKA (reference sequence). MiXCR was run by TCRdb on the RT-PCR reads, yielding one entry per CDR3 protein. The sample holds about 500,000 distinct CDR3 sequences, approximately 17% seen once. This TCR was sampled from a man between 50 and 69 years old who received an inactivated influenza vaccine. V is TRBV20-1 and J is TRBJ2-7, with 9 bases lining up with TRBD1. This sample comprised CD4+ T cells sorted from PBMCs, obtained less than 30 months after vaccination. CDR3 bases: TGCAGTGCTAGGGACCAGCCGGGACAGGGTTACGAGCAGTACTTC. Translating it yields CSARDQPGQGYEQYF.